This T cell receptor (beta chain) was observed in a study of blood T cell repertoires in COVID-19 (dated by TCRdb to the early 2020s). Broadly, across the study: The collaborator samples originated in the United States, Italy and Spain and spanned the acute and convalescent phases of COVID-19. Where available, HLA class I and class II types were taken from metadata supplied by the sample provider and were not determined by assay-based typing. The prospective study material was composed of cDNA or gDNA derived from T cells, B-cell-depleted T cells, or PBMCs. The dataset comprised deeply sampled blood TCRbeta repertoires from subjects exposed to, actively infected with, or recovered from COVID-19. A freely available public database, intended as a resource for researchers studying the immune response to SARS-CoV-2, is where the repertoires were released. Sample metadata almost always included a de-identified subject ID, COVID-19 status, age in years and sex. Samples were obtained from the ongoing ImmuneRACE study (first 160 participants) and from about 1,300 subjects provided by 6 global collaborators. Results and caveats for the whole study, not just this receptor: How much clinical and demographic metadata was included differed by source and by participant, and the metadata was provided uncurated.

Collaborating institutions collected whole blood in K2EDTA tubes following their own protocols. Collaborator samples were shipped for TCRbeta analysis as frozen whole blood, isolated PBMCs, or DNA extracted from either sample type. Points on this clone: The clone's antigen remains unknown. One end of the junction does not line up with germline, which may come from a read error.

TCRbeta CDR3 regions were amplified from genomic DNA by means of the immunoSEQ Assay, a bias-controlled multiplex PCR. The authors' analysis ran thus. The number of nucleated cells in each sample was estimated by amplification of reference gene primers within the assay. To quantify the absolute abundance of each unique TCRbeta CDR3 rearrangement, sequence reads were collapsed and filtered. For each sample, productive Simpson clonality was calculated as the square root of Simpson's diversity index over productive rearrangements. Here the immuneACCESS table is served through TCRdb, limited to in-frame sequences with V and J called. Missing clones are a known gap in these copies; in checked studies unresolved V genes cover under half, and the rest lacks a known reason. That table supplies the V and J calls and clone size; D and trimming were determined from the DNA. The sample table records around 58,000 clones; roughly 85% of these occur just once. In total, the top ten clones hold approximately 5% of the sample.

From the cysteine up to the phenylalanine, the CDR3 has a length of 17 residues. Kept here is only the CDR3 DNA, which spans 51 bases and is read in frame from base 1. CDR1 and CDR2 (SGHNT, YYREEE) derive from the germline V gene (reference sequence). This chain is built from TRBV5-4 and TRBJ2-2; 8 central nucleotides agree with TRBD1. The clonotype was recovered from a human donor in a cohort sampled during active COVID-19. The material sequenced was peripheral blood. The CDR3 region reads CASSLGQAPLNTGELFF. The DNA reads TGTGCCAGCAGTTTGGGACAGGCGCCTTTGAACACCGGGGAGCTGTTTTTT.